The 2 T cell receptor beta chains presented below share a single source sample, sequenced in a study of blood T cell repertoires in COVID-19. This table comes from immunoSEQ multiplex PCR, and its TCRdb copy is limited to in-frame clones, with some not included. Here the sample spans 200,000 to 250,000 clones, 83% being singletons. Material for sequencing was peripheral blood. Every receptor here comes from a woman under 40 with COVID-19, enrolled during active disease.

The rearrangement links TRBV30 to TRBJ1-2; unclear D gene. Trimming left V 2 bases short and J 7 bases short, with 14 bases between. This CDR3 region has 13 residues. CDR1 is GTSNPN, CDR2 SVGIG, per germline (reference sequence). Here the CDR3 DNA reads TGTGCCTGGAGTAACCGGGAGGGAAGTGGCTACACCTTC. Amino acids: CAWSNREGSGYTF.

The chain employs TRBV18 and TRBJ1-2; D is undetermined. V was pared by 0 bases and J by 0 bases, with 11 bases between. Germline-derived CDR1 and CDR2 are KGHSH and LQKENI. The CDR3 has 16 amino acids. CDR3 nucleotides: TGTGCCAGCTCACCACCAGAGGTTCCCCCTAACTATGGCTACACCTTC. Translation: CASSPPEVPPNYGYTF. Full variable domain (outside the CDR3, taken from reference TRBV18 and TRBJ1-2): NAGVMQNPRHLVRRRGQEARLRCSPMKGHSHVYWYRQLPEEGLKFMVYLQKENIIDESGMPKERFSAEFPKEGPSILRIQQVVRGDSAAYFCASSPPEVPPNYGYTFGSGTRLTVV.